This is a list of T cell receptor beta chains from one sample in a study of cytotoxic CD8 clonotypes in ibrutinib-treated CLL. TCRdb's copy holds only in-frame clones and misses some; the assay was immunoSEQ multiplex PCR. Among about 18,000 clones listed, approximately 81% were seen once. Sequencing was performed on PBMCs, taken before ibrutinib treatment. These receptor sequences come from a human donor with chronic lymphocytic leukemia. Both conserved end residues are part of each CDR3.

v_call: TRBV5-5
j_call: TRBJ2-7
cdr3_aa: CASSLVPGAEYEQYF

v_call: TRBV28
j_call: TRBJ2-7
cdr3_aa: CASSPSGTATSYEQYF

v_call: TRBV28
j_call: TRBJ2-7
cdr3_aa: CASSFISRIAGVSYEQYF

v_call: TRBV10-3
j_call: TRBJ2-3
cdr3_aa: CAISDGPPTQYF

v_call: TRBV27
j_call: TRBJ2-3
cdr3_aa: CASSLHGQRLGTDTQYF

v_call: TRBV9
j_call: TRBJ2-5
cdr3_aa: CASSQGNSGRAETQYF

v_call: TRBV19
j_call: TRBJ2-1
cdr3_aa: CASRGAYPNEQFF

v_call: TRBV29-1
j_call: TRBJ1-2
cdr3_aa: CSAEQGGEGGYTF

v_call: TRBV6-5
j_call: TRBJ1-2
cdr3_aa: CASSHQVEGGGYTF

v_call: TRBV4-1
j_call: TRBJ1-4
cdr3_aa: CASSQEGTGVEKLFF

v_call: TRBV30
j_call: TRBJ2-3
cdr3_aa: CASSGGDTQYF

v_call: TRBV28
j_call: TRBJ2-1
cdr3_aa: CASSLYEVGKDNEQFF

v_call: TRBV11-3
j_call: TRBJ2-2
cdr3_aa: CASSLSYGSGELFF

v_call: TRBV7-9
j_call: TRBJ2-3
cdr3_aa: CASRSWSSGRAGDTQYF

v_call: TRBV4-3
j_call: TRBJ2-1
cdr3_aa: CASSLSGSNNEQFF

v_call: TRBV14
j_call: TRBJ1-1
cdr3_aa: CASSLGGGAAFF

v_call: TRBV6-6
j_call: TRBJ2-7
cdr3_aa: CASAAGGRGEQYF

v_call: TRBV10-1
j_call: TRBJ2-6
cdr3_aa: CASSGLSAQSRANVLTF